This T cell receptor (beta chain) was identified in a study of blood T cells in healthy people across ages. The study's findings and limits: Samples with more naive T cells showed higher observed beta diversity.

The CDR3 is 17 amino acids. The ends lost 4 bases at V and 9 bases at J; junction bases unmatched: 13. Germline values: CDR1 SGHDN, CDR2 FVKESK. A second PCR of roughly 7 to 11 cycles used a sample-barcoded 5' primer and a J-beta primer mix. Using its own MiXCR run on the 5' RACE reads, TCRdb lists one record per CDR3 protein. The data show 800,000 or so distinct CDR3 sequences, approximately 25% seen once. As for this clonotype: The target antigen is unknown.

This same sample was also taken into another study, of T cells of mothers and their children.

The TCR originated in a boy younger than 18 in good health. Material for sequencing was blood. The V gene is TRBV14, the J gene TRBJ2-1; 12 bases match TRBD1. CDR3 protein: CASSPSPGTGGLGEQFF. The DNA of the CDR3 is TGTGCCAGCAGCCCTTCCCCGGGGACAGGGGGCTTAGGTGAGCAGTTCTTC.